The 27 T cell receptor beta chains given below trace back to one sample, sequenced in a study of vaccination effects on CD4 cells after COVID-19. These receptors are not linked to any known antigen. Profiling relied on immunoSEQ multiplex PCR, and the TCRdb table lists in-frame clones only, not all of them. The repertoire holds 35,000 to 45,000 clones, with around 76% as singletons. Scientists isolated CD4+ T cells after a roughly 9-day culture period ended. This individual contracted SARS-CoV-2 between March and December 2020, as verified by PCR. Participants completed two doses of the BNT162b2 or mRNA-1273 vaccine. This specimen was CD4+ T cells from PBMCs cultured without peptide, taken after COVID-19 vaccination. The receptor set was obtained from a human donor who had a prior SARS-CoV-2 infection.

The CDR3 reads CASSLRGGQGVQETQYF. CDR3 coding DNA: TGCGCCAGCAGCCTCAGGGGGGGACAGGGGGTCCAAGAGACCCAGTACTTC. The chain uses TRBV4-1 and TRBJ2-5; 11 bases are shared with TRBD1. With 4 bases clipped from V and 1 base from J, the junction kept 8 bases outside the gene matches. Germline V gene sequence: CDR1 MGHRA, CDR2 YSYEKL. This CDR3 spans 17 amino acids.

The chain uses TRBV18 and TRBJ2-2; D gene unclear. Germline V gene lookup returns CDR1 KGHSH and CDR2 LQKENI. The V end lost 5 bases, the J end lost 2 bases, and 12 bases lay between the germline ends. This CDR3 spans 15 amino acids. In DNA, the CDR3 is TGTGCCAGCTCAGGGGTCAGATCCAACACCGGGGAGCTGTTTTTT. It codes for CASSGVRSNTGELFF.

V gene TRBV5-6 combines with J gene TRBJ2-2; perhaps TRBD2 as D (5 bases). The CDR3 loop spans 14 amino acids. With 0 bases removed from V and 6 bases from J, the gap between germline ends came to 9 bases. Germline CDR1 and CDR2: SGHDT and YYEEEE. The CDR3 reads CASSLVGSPGELFF. DNA for the CDR3: TGTGCCAGCAGCTTGGTGGGGAGTCCCGGGGAGCTGTTTTTT.

The J gene is TRBJ1-1, the V gene TRBV5-4, with 7 bases that match TRBD1. The V segment lost 0 bases and the J segment 6 bases; nucleotides outside the gene matches: 11. CDR3 length: 16 amino acids. Germline CDR1 and CDR2: SGHNT and YYREEE (reference sequence). The CDR3 loop reads CASSLGGRGRGAEAFF. CDR3 DNA sequence: TGTGCCAGCAGCTTGGGGGGTAGGGGGCGAGGCGCTGAAGCTTTCTTT.

V usage is TRBV12-3 or TRBV12-4 and J usage is TRBJ2-1; a weak D match, TRBD2 (5 bases). V gave up 6 bases and J gave up 7 bases, with 10 bases separating them. This CDR3 has 12 residues. CDR3 residues: CASSPLANEQFF. The CDR3 DNA follows: TGTGCCAGCAGCCCCCTAGCAAATGAGCAGTTCTTC.

The chain links TRBV6-4 to TRBJ2-1; TRBD2 agrees at 7 bases. In germline, CDR1 is MRHNA, CDR2 SNTAGT. The CDR3 totals 17 residues. With 6 bases clipped from V and 5 bases from J, the junction kept 16 bases outside the gene matches. The CDR3 region is CASRETPGLQINNEQFF. The CDR3 region has the DNA TGTGCCAGCAGAGAAACCCCGGGACTACAAATAAACAATGAGCAGTTCTTC.

A word on this clone: A junction end diverges from the germline sequence, so it may reflect a read error. The chain combines TRBV2 with TRBJ1-3; D gene uncertain. The CDR3 totals 14 residues. Germline V gene sequence: CDR1 SNHLY, CDR2 FYNNEI. The CDR3 nucleotides are TGTGCCAGCGGTGAAGGTCACTCTGGAAACACCATATATTTT. It encodes CASGEGHSGNTIYF.

CDR3 coding DNA: TGTGCCAGCAGCAGGGACAGGGGTGGTGAAAAACTGTTTTTT. Its protein is CASSRDRGGEKLFF. This chain connects TRBV7-2 to TRBJ1-4; 10 bases match TRBD1. The junction had 4 bases not matched to a gene; V was cut back by 5 bases and J by 7 bases. The CDR3 runs to 14 residues. The germline CDR1 and CDR2 sequences are SGHTA and FQGNSA.

The J gene is TRBJ2-7, the V gene TRBV4-1; D unclear. This CDR3 region has 12 residues. Germline CDR1 reads MGHRA; CDR2 reads YSYEKL. V was clipped by 4 bases and J by 2 bases, with 6 bases between them. CDR3 in DNA: TGCGCCAGCAGCCCGGGCCCCTACGAGCAGTACTTC. Protein: CASSPGPYEQYF.

CDR3 sequence: CATSPRGPRVGTDTQYF. CDR3 DNA: TGTGCCACGTCCCCCCGGGGGCCCAGAGTCGGCACAGATACGCAGTATTTT. The rearrangement uses TRBV19 and TRBJ2-3; TRBD1 or TRBD2 may be the D gene (6 bases each). CDR3 size: 17 residues. Trimming left V 10 bases short and J 1 base short, with 24 bases between. The germline gives CDR1 LNHDA, CDR2 SQIVND (reference sequence).

This chain uses TRBV6-5 with TRBJ1-4; D gene uncertain. Deletions cut 4 bases from V and 8 bases from J, with 14 bases between. CDR1 and CDR2 (germline): MNHEY, SVGAGI. The CDR3 covers 14 residues. The CDR3, as DNA: TGTGCCAGCAGTTGGAGAGACCCTTTGGAAAAACTGTTTTTT. The encoded protein is CASSWRDPLEKLFF.

This chain connects TRBV11-3 to TRBJ2-2; D may be TRBD2 (7 bases). The V end was cut by 5 bases, the J end by 8 bases, with 24 bases between. The CDR3 is 17 residues long. CDR1 is SGHNT and CDR2 is YENEEA in the germline V gene. DNA of the CDR3: TGTGCCAGCAGCAGGGGGGGCGGGACCTCCTTTGCAGGGGAGCTGTTTTTT. This sequence encodes CASSRGGGTSFAGELFF. The variable domain in full, with the rest retrieved from reference TRBV11-3 and TRBJ2-2, is EAGVVQSPRYKIIEKKQPVAFWCNPISGHNTLYWYLQNLGQGPELLIRYENEEAVDDSQLPKDRFSAERLKGVDSTLKIQPAELGDSAVYLCASSRGGGTSFAGELFFGEGSRLTVL.

This clone appeared many times. The V gene is TRBV3-1 (or the pseudogene TRBV3-2), the J gene TRBJ2-7, with D perhaps matching TRBD1 (5 bases). The CDR3 loop spans 14 amino acids. Germline V CDR1 and CDR2: LGHDT, YNNKEL (reference sequence). V lost 7 bases and J 1 base, leaving 14 bases between the germline ends. The CDR3 nucleotides are TGTGCCAGCAAGCAAGGGGCCTTATCCTACGAGCAGTACTTC. Amino acids: CASKQGALSYEQYF.

J is TRBJ1-5 and V is TRBV5-1; D is unclear. The CDR3 runs 15 residues. Trimming took 4 bases from V and 4 from J, leaving 15 bases between them. From germline, CDR1 is SGHRS and CDR2 YFSETQ. CDR3 bases: TGCGCCAGCAGCGTGGCGGGCAGGTCAAATCAGCCCCAGCATTTT. It yields the protein CASSVAGRSNQPQHF.

The chain carries TRBV18 and TRBJ2-5; 10 nucleotides line up with TRBD1. CDR3 length: 14 residues. Trimming at V came to 3 bases and at J to 9 bases, leaving 7 bases not matched to a gene. The germline gives CDR1 KGHSH, CDR2 LQKENI. As DNA, the CDR3 is TGTGCCAGCTCACCTTCGGGGACAGGGGAGGCCCAGTACTTC. Translated, it gives CASSPSGTGEAQYF.

The chain employs TRBV5-1 and TRBJ2-3, with 7 bases that match TRBD2. The germline V gene encodes CDR1 SGHRS and CDR2 YFSETQ. V shed 0 bases and J 3 bases; nucleotides not matched to a gene: 13. The length of the CDR3 is 18 residues. CDR3 DNA sequence: TGCGCCAGCAGCTTGGGACCCGGGACTGGGCGGGGGACAGATACGCAGTATTTT. Translation: CASSLGPGTGRGTDTQYF.

This clone was counted a single time. The rearrangement uses TRBV20-1 and TRBJ1-1; no clear D gene. V lost 3 bases and J 1 base, leaving 12 bases between the germline ends. The germline CDR1 and CDR2 sequences are DFQATT and SNEGSKA (reference sequence). There are 14 residues in the CDR3. In DNA form, the CDR3 reads TGCAGTGCTAGTCACAGTACAACGAACACTGAAGCTTTCTTT. It is translated as CSASHSTTNTEAFF.

The chain has TRBV5-1 and TRBJ2-2, with D hard to call. The CDR3 has 15 residues. The V gene's germline CDR1 is SGHRS and CDR2 YFSETQ. V lost 2 bases to trimming and J lost 1 base, with 9 bases between them. The CDR3 nucleotides read TGCGCCAGCAGCTTCATACCCGAGAACACCGGGGAGCTGTTTTTT. Protein product: CASSFIPENTGELFF.

V and J are TRBV2 and TRBJ1-4, with 7 bases matching TRBD1. The V gene's germline CDR1 is SNHLY and CDR2 FYNNEI. The trim removed 1 base at V and 7 bases at J, leaving 3 bases unmatched. The CDR3 consists of 14 residues. The CDR3 DNA reads TGTGCCAGCAGTGAAGACAGGGGAGCTGAAAAACTGTTTTTT. Amino acid sequence: CASSEDRGAEKLFF. The full variable domain, its missing parts supplied by reference TRBV2 and TRBJ1-4, is EPEVTQTPSHQVTQMGQEVILRCVPISNHLYFYWYRQILGQKVEFLVSFYNNEISEKSEIFDDQFSVERPDGSNFTLKIRSTKLEDSAMYFCASSEDRGAEKLFFGSGTQLSVL.

The CDR3 loop is CASYPGAAANYGYTF. For the CDR3, the DNA is TGCGCCAGCTACCCAGGGGCCGCAGCTAACTATGGCTACACCTTC. The rearrangement links TRBV5-1 to TRBJ1-2; a weak D match, TRBD1 (6 bases). CDR1 and CDR2 (germline): SGHRS, YFSETQ. Trimming removed 7 bases at V and 0 bases at J, with 16 bases between. The CDR3 consists of 15 residues.

CDR3 loop: CASTRREAGEAFF. CDR3 DNA: TGTGCCAGCACCCGCCGGGAAGCAGGGGAAGCTTTCTTT. This chain links TRBV7-9 with TRBJ1-1; D possibly corresponds to TRBD1 (5 bases). This CDR3 contains 13 residues. The V end lost 7 bases, the J end lost 8 bases, and 17 bases lay between the germline ends. Germline CDR1 and CDR2: SEHNR and FQNEAQ (reference sequence).

V usage is TRBV5-1 and J usage is TRBJ2-1, with D possibly matching TRBD2 (5 bases). The germline V gene has CDR1 SGHRS and CDR2 YFSETQ. Trimming took 0 bases from V and 5 from J, leaving 6 bases between them. The CDR3 loop spans 13 amino acids. CDR3 in DNA: TGCGCCAGCAGCTTGGACGGGAACAATGAGCAGTTCTTC. It specifies CASSLDGNNEQFF.

J is TRBJ2-1 and V is TRBV7-9; a weak D match, TRBD2 (5 bases). Per germline, CDR1 SEHNR and CDR2 FQNEAQ (reference sequence). Trimming cost V 3 bases and J 0 bases, with 12 bases left between them. This CDR3 spans 16 amino acids. CDR3 DNA: TGTGCCAGCAGCTTGTGGACGGGGAGCTCCTACAATGAGCAGTTCTTC. Its translation: CASSLWTGSSYNEQFF.

DNA for the CDR3: TGTGCCAGCAGTCTACGGGGGGACATAGGGACCCAGTACTTC. This encodes CASSLRGDIGTQYF. The genes are TRBV6-5 and TRBJ2-5; possible D gene TRBD2, 7 bases. Trimming shortened V by 5 bases and J by 7 bases, and 17 bases separated the two germline ends. Per the germline V gene, CDR1 is MNHEY and CDR2 is SVGAGI. This CDR3 contains 14 residues.

CDR3 sequence (DNA): TGTGCCAGCAGAAGACAGTCGTCGAACACTGAAGCTTTCTTT. Its protein is CASRRQSSNTEAFF. The chain joins TRBV2 to TRBJ1-1; a possible D gene is TRBD1 (5 bases). Germline assignment: CDR1 SNHLY and CDR2 FYNNEI. The length of the CDR3 is 14 residues. The ends were cut back, 6 bases at V and 1 base at J, with 12 bases in the middle. Using reference TRBV2 and TRBJ1-1 for the parts outside the CDR3, the full variable domain is EPEVTQTPSHQVTQMGQEVILRCVPISNHLYFYWYRQILGQKVEFLVSFYNNEISEKSEIFDDQFSVERPDGSNFTLKIRSTKLEDSAMYFCASRRQSSNTEAFFGQGTRLTVV.

The V call is TRBV18, the J call TRBJ2-3; 8 nucleotides align to TRBD2. This CDR3 has 16 amino acids. CDR1 KGHSH and CDR2 LQKENI come from the germline V gene. V was clipped by 2 bases and J by 2 bases; unmatched bases: 6. The CDR3 region has the DNA TGTGCCAGCTCACCAATGCCAGCGGGGGCCACAGATACGCAGTATTTT. Protein: CASSPMPAGATDTQYF.

V gene TRBV7-3 combines with J gene TRBJ2-2; D ambiguous. The CDR3 length is 12 residues. V lost 3 bases and J lost 5, with 4 bases in between. CDR1 is SGHTA, CDR2 FQGTGA, per germline. The CDR3 coding sequence is TGTGCCAGCAGCTTTTTAACCGGGGAGCTGTTTTTT. This sequence encodes CASSFLTGELFF.